Shown below are 6 T cell receptor beta chains from a single sample sequenced in a study of blood T cell repertoires in COVID-19. Produced via immunoSEQ multiplex PCR; TCRdb's table is partial and in-frame only. The sample yields around 260,000 clones, around 88% seen once. The sample consisted of peripheral blood. The source of these receptors is a young man with active or convalescent COVID-19.

This rearrangement joins TRBV23-1 to TRBJ2-7; 7 positions match TRBD1. TRBV23-1 is given ORF status, its function remaining uncertain. This CDR3 has 19 amino acids. Trimming took 2 bases from V and 5 from J; bases not matched to a gene: 21. The CDR3 reads CASSQIARYSGQLNHEQYF. The CDR3, as DNA: TGCGCCAGCAGTCAAATCGCTCGGTATTCGGGACAGTTAAATCACGAGCAGTACTTC.

This clone has a single count. This chain joins TRBV5-4 and TRBJ2-3, with D possibly being TRBD2 (6 bases). The germline CDR1 and CDR2 sequences are SGHNT and YYREEE (reference sequence). CDR3 length equals 13 residues. V was pared by 2 bases and J by 8 bases, with 12 bases between. Here the CDR3 reads CASSFGAEGTQYF. CDR3 coding DNA: TGTGCCAGCAGCTTCGGGGCGGAGGGTACGCAGTATTTT.

CDR3 in amino acids: CASSQPGNNYGYTF. The CDR3 DNA reads TGTGCCAGTAGCCAGCCAGGGAATAACTATGGCTACACCTTC. The chain couples TRBV19 to TRBJ1-2, with a tentative D call TRBD1 (5 bases). Germline V gives CDR1 LNHDA, CDR2 SQIVND (reference sequence). Trimming removed 6 bases from V and 1 base from J, with 12 bases in between. This CDR3 contains 14 residues.

This sequence joins TRBV4-1 and TRBJ2-7; D gene ambiguous. Trimming stripped 0 bases from V and 5 bases from J, with 14 bases between. Germline V gives CDR1 MGHRA, CDR2 YSYEKL. This CDR3 is built from 15 residues. The CDR3 region is CASSQDPLAVDEQYF. The CDR3 DNA reads as TGCGCCAGCAGCCAAGACCCCCTTGCCGTAGACGAGCAGTACTTC.

The V call is TRBV5-4, the J call TRBJ2-3, with D unresolved. Germline lookup yields CDR1 SGHNT and CDR2 YYREEE (reference sequence). V was shortened by 0 bases and J by 3 bases, with 8 bases between the two germline ends. This CDR3 is 14 amino acids long. The CDR3 loop reads CASSLESITDTQYF. The CDR3 region has the DNA TGTGCCAGCAGCTTGGAGAGTATAACAGATACGCAGTATTTT.

The chain recombines TRBV6-5 with TRBJ1-2; 8 nucleotides match TRBD1. With V trimmed by 4 bases and J by 8 bases, 15 bases remained unmatched. The length of the CDR3 is 16 residues. Germline loops: CDR1 MNHEY, CDR2 SVGAGI. CDR3: CASSSSYTGGYQGYTF. CDR3 nucleotides: TGTGCCAGCAGTTCCTCTTACACAGGGGGGTATCAGGGCTACACCTTC.